This T cell receptor beta chain was sequenced for a study of molecular identifiers for immune sequencing clone quantification. TCRdb passed the PCR reads through MiXCR, listing each CDR3 protein once. The profile shows around 320,000 distinct CDR3 sequences, about 22% of them singletons. General observations from the study: Among effectors, clones above 20 RNA copies held over 97% of molecules; among naive cells, under 1%.

The CDR3 runs to 16 residues. V lost 9 bases and J 0 bases, leaving 20 bases between the germline ends. In germline, CDR1 is LGHDT, CDR2 YNNKEL (reference sequence). Isolation of naive CD8 T cells was achieved by sorting on a CD8+CD4-CCR7+CD45RA+ phenotype. This clonotype was seen once. Its antigen is undetermined. This chain uses TRBV3-1 with TRBJ1-1, with D unclear. This sequence originates from a human donor in good health. Some libraries in this study had Jurkat cell RNA spiked in. Sequenced: naive CD8+ T cells from blood, with Jurkat cell RNA spiked in. Subset: FACS-sorted CD8+CD4-CCR7+CD45RA+ naive T cells. The CDR3 sequence: CARAPRVTTMNTEAFF. The CDR3 nucleotides are TGTGCCAGGGCCCCGAGGGTGACCACTATGAACACTGAAGCTTTCTTT.